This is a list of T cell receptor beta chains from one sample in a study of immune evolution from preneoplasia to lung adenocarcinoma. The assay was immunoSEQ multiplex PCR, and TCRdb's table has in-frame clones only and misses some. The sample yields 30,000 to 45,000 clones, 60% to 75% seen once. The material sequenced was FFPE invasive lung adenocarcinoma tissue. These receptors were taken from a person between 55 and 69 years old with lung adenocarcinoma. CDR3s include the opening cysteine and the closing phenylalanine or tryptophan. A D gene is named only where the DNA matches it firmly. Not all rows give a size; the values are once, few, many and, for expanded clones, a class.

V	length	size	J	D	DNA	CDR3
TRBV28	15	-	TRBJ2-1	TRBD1	TGTGCCAGCAGCCGACAGGGTTTTTTGAACAATGAGCAGTTCTTC	CASSRQGFLNNEQFF
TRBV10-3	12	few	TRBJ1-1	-	TGTGCCATCACTGGGATGGGAACTGAAGCTTTCTTT	CAITGMGTEAFF
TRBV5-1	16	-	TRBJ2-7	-	TGCGCCAGCAGCTTGGGGGCCGGGACAACCGCCTACGAGCAGTACTTC	CASSLGAGTTAYEQYF
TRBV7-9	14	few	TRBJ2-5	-	TGTGCCAGCAGCTCCGGACTGCTCCAAGAGACCCAGTACTTC	CASSSGLLQETQYF
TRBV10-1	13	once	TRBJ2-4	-	TGCGCCAGCAGCCTCAGGGAACGGGGCATTCAGTACTTC	CASSLRERGIQYF
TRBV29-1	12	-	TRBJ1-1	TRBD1	TGCAGCGTTGCTCCGGGACAGGATGAAGCTTTCTTT	CSVAPGQDEAFF
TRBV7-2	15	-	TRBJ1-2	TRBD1	TGTGCCAGCAGCTTTTCGACAGGGGGTTTCCGTGGCTACACCTTC	CASSFSTGGFRGYTF
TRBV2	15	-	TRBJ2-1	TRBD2	TGTGCCAGCTCCCTCCTAGCGGGAGTCGGCAATGAGCAGTTCTTC	CASSLLAGVGNEQFF
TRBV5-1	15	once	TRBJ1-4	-	TGCGCCAGCAGCTTGGGAACAGGAGGGGGTGAAAAACTGTTTTTT	CASSLGTGGGEKLFF
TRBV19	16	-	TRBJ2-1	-	TGTGCCAGTACTGGCAGAGGGACTGTCTCCTACAATGAGCAGTTCTTC	CASTGRGTVSYNEQFF
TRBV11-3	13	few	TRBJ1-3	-	TGTGCCACCTCGGGGGGCTCTGGAAACACCATATATTTT	CATSGGSGNTIYF
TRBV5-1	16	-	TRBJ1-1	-	TGCGCCAGCAGCTTCCAGGGTCTCGATTTGAACACTGAAGCTTTCTTT	CASSFQGLDLNTEAFF
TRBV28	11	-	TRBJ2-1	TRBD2	TGTGCCAGCAGCCTGGGAACTAGCGCGCTCTTC	CASSLGTSALF
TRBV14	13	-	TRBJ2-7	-	TGTGCCAGCAGCCAACACCCCACCTACGAGCAGTACTTC	CASSQHPTYEQYF
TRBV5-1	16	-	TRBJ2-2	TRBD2	TGCGCCAGCAGTCGTAGCGGGAGTGCGGGCACCGGGGAGCTGTTTTTT	CASSRSGSAGTGELFF
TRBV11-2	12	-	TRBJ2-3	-	TGTGCCAGCAGCTTACTCTTTCATACGCAGTATTTT	CASSLLFHTQYF
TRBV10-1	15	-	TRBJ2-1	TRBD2	TGCGCCAGCTCCACCGGGACTAGCGGGGCCGATGAGCAGTTCTTC	CASSTGTSGADEQFF
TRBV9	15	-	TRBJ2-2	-	TGTGCCAGCAGCCTTCAAGCCAGGGCCACCGGGGAGCTGTTTTTT	CASSLQARATGELFF
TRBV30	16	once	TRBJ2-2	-	TGTGCCTGGAGTGTACCCGGGGACCCGAACACCGGGGAGCTGTTTTTT	CAWSVPGDPNTGELFF
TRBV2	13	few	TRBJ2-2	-	TGTGCCAGCAGTGCGACGGGGCGAGGGGAGCTGTTTTTT	CASSATGRGELFF
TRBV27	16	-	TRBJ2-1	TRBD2	TGTGCCAGCAGTTTCTCCGGACTAGCGGGATACAATGAGCAGTTCTTC	CASSFSGLAGYNEQFF
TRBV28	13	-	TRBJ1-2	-	TGTGCCAGCAGTTTCGGCGGTAACTATGGCTACACCTTC	CASSFGGNYGYTF
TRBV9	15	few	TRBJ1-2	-	TGTGCCAGCAACAAAGGGGGGGCAGGGAAGGATGGCTACACCTTC	CASNKGGAGKDGYTF